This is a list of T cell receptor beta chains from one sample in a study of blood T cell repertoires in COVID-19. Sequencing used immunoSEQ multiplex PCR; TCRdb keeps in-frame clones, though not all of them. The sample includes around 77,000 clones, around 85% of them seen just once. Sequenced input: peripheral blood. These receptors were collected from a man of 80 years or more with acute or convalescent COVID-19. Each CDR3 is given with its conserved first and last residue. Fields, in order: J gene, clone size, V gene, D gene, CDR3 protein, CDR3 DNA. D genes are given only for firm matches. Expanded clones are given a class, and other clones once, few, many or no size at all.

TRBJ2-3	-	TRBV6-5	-	CASSYSRQVTDTQYF	TGTGCCAGCAGTTACTCCCGGCAGGTCACAGATACGCAGTATTTT
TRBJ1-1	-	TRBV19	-	CASRSDRTNTEAFF	TGTGCCAGTAGGAGCGACAGAACCAACACTGAAGCTTTCTTT
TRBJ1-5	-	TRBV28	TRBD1	CASRMGQLNQPQHF	TGTGCCAGCAGAATGGGACAGCTAAATCAGCCCCAGCATTTT
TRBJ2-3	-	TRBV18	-	CASSPSRGGSDTQYF	TGTGCCAGCTCACCAAGCAGGGGCGGGTCAGATACGCAGTATTTT
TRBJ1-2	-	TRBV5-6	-	CASSLEDRPVGYGYTF	TGTGCCAGCAGCCTAGAAGACAGGCCCGTTGGATATGGCTACACCTTC
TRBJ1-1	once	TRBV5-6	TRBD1	CASSLRDRGLIAFF	TGTGCCAGCAGCTTGAGGGACAGGGGGCTGATAGCTTTCTTT
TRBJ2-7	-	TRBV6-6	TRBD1	CASSRSGGSEQYF	TGTGCCAGCAGTCGATCAGGGGGCAGCGAGCAGTACTTC
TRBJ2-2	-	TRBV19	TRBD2	CASNGAGGNTGELFF	TGTGCCAGTAACGGAGCGGGAGGGAACACCGGGGAGCTGTTTTTT
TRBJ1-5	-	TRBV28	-	CASWGGVYRGNQPQHF	TGTGCCAGTTGGGGAGGCGTCTATAGGGGCAATCAGCCCCAGCATTTT
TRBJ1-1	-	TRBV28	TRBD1	CASSLRQGAWGNTEAFF	TGTGCCAGCAGTTTACGACAGGGGGCGTGGGGGAACACTGAAGCTTTCTTT
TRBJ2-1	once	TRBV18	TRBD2	CASSPLTSGDNEQFF	TGTGCCAGCTCACCCCTGACTAGCGGCGACAATGAGCAGTTCTTC
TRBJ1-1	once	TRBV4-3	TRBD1	CASSQDLGDSKGSNTEAFF	TGCGCCAGCAGCCAAGATCTTGGGGACAGCAAGGGGTCGAACACTGAAGCTTTCTTT
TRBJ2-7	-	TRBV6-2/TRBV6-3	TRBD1	CASSNLPGQGASSVDEQYF	TGTGCCAGCAGTAACCTACCCGGACAGGGGGCGTCGAGTGTCGACGAGCAGTACTTC
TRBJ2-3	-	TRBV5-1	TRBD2	CASSLALAGADTQYF	TGCGCCAGCAGCTTGGCTCTAGCGGGGGCAGATACGCAGTATTTT
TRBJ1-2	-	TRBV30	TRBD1	CAWSVRRDRGSSGGYTF	TGTGCCTGGAGTGTACGAAGGGACAGAGGATCCTCGGGTGGCTACACCTTC
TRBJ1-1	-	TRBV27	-	CASNPQRMNTEAFF	TGTGCCAGCAATCCACAGAGAATGAACACTGAAGCTTTCTTT
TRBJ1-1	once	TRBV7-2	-	CASSVGLGGTEAFF	TGTGCCAGCAGCGTGGGTTTGGGGGGGACTGAAGCTTTCTTT
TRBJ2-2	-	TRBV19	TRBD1	CASRRQGGSGELFF	TGTGCCAGTAGAAGACAGGGGGGATCCGGGGAGCTGTTTTTT
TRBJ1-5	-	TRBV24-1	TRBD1	CATSGGTGQGAIQPQHF	TGTGCCACCAGTGGTGGGACGGGACAGGGGGCTATTCAGCCCCAGCATTTT
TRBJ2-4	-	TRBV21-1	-	CASSKSNRGKAAKNIQYF	TGTGCCAGCAGCAAATCTAACAGGGGGAAGGCAGCCAAAAACATTCAGTACTTC
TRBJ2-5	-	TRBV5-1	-	CASSLLQETQYF	TGCGCCAGCAGCTTACTACAAGAGACCCAGTACTTC
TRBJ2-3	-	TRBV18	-	CASYGDSTDTQYF	TGTGCCAGCTACGGGGATAGCACAGATACGCAGTATTTT
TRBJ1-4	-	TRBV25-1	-	CASSESGNEKLFF	TGTGCCAGCAGTGAATCAGGGAATGAAAAACTGTTTTTT
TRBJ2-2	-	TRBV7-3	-	CASSLQAGANTGELFF	TGTGCCAGCAGCTTACAAGCAGGCGCCAACACCGGGGAGCTGTTTTTT
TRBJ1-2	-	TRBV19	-	CASSRPANYGYTF	TGTGCCAGTAGTCGTCCGGCTAACTATGGCTACACCTTC
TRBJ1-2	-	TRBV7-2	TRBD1	CASSLATGNYGYTF	TGTGCCAGCAGCTTAGCGACAGGGAACTATGGCTACACCTTC
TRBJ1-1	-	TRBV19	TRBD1	CASSISTGGNEAFF	TGTGCCAGTAGTATTTCGACAGGGGGGAATGAAGCTTTCTTT
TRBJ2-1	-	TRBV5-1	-	CASSSGVIQGNYNEQFF	TGCGCCAGCAGCTCTGGGGTTATACAGGGAAACTACAATGAGCAGTTCTTC
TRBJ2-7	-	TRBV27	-	CASSYGLTRGAYEQYF	TGTGCCAGCAGCTATGGACTAACAAGAGGGGCCTACGAGCAGTACTTC
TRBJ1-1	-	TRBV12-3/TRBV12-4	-	CASSQDFEAFF	TGTGCCAGCAGTCAGGACTTCGAAGCTTTCTTT
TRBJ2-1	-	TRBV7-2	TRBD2	CASSPGLAGYNEQFF	TGTGCCAGCAGCCCAGGACTAGCGGGGTACAATGAGCAGTTCTTC
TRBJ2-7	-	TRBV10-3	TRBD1	CAISQQGARVSYEQYF	TGTGCCATCAGCCAACAGGGGGCGCGGGTCTCCTACGAGCAGTACTTC
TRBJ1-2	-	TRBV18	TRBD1	CASSPGTGQPGTNHNYGYTF	TGTGCCAGCTCACCCGGGACAGGTCAGCCGGGAACCAACCATAACTATGGCTACACCTTC
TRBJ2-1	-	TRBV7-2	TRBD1	CASSPRTGSSSYNEQFF	TGTGCCAGCAGCCCTCGGACAGGGTCGAGCTCCTACAATGAGCAGTTCTTC
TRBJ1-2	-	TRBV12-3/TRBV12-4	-	CASSLGGESTF	TGTGCCAGCAGTTTAGGGGGGGAGAGTACCTTC
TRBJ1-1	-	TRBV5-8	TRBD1	CASSTGTGRTEAFF	TGTGCCAGCAGCACCGGGACAGGGAGGACTGAAGCTTTCTTT
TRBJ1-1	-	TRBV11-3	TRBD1	CASSLGQGASEAFF	TGTGCCAGCAGCTTAGGACAGGGGGCATCTGAAGCTTTCTTT
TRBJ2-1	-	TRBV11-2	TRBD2	CASSLRLAGGFYNEQFF	TGTGCCAGCAGCTTACGGCTAGCGGGGGGGTTCTACAATGAGCAGTTCTTC
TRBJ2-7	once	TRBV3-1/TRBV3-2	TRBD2	CASSFGEGLYEQYF	TGTGCCAGCAGTTTTGGGGAGGGGCTCTACGAGCAGTACTTC
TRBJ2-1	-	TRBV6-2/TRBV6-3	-	CASSSLRGLNYNEQFF	TGTGCCAGCAGTTCCCTCCGGGGACTGAATTACAATGAGCAGTTCTTC